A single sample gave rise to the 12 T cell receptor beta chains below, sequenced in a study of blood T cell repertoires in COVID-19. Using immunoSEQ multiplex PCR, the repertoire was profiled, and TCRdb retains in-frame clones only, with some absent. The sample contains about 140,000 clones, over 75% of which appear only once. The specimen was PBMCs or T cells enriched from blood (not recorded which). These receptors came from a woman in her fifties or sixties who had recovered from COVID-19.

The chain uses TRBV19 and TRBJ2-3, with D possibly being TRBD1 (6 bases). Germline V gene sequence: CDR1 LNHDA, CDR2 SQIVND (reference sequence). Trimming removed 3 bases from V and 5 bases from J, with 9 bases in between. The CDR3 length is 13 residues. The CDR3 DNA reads TGTGCCAGTAGTATGAGGGGGAAAGATACGCAGTATTTT. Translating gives CASSMRGKDTQYF.

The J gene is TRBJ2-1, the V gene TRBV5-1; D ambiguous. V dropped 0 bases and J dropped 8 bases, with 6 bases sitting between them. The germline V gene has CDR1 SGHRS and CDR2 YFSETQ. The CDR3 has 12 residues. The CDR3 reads CASSLETDEQFF. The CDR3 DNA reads TGCGCCAGCAGCTTGGAAACTGATGAGCAGTTCTTC.

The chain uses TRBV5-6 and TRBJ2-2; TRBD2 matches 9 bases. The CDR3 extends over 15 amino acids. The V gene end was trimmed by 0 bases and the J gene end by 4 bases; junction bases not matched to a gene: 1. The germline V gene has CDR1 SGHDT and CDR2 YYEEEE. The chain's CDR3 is CASSLGGRATGELFF. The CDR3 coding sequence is TGTGCCAGCAGCTTGGGCGGGAGGGCCACCGGGGAGCTGTTTTTT. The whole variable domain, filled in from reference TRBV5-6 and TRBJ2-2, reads DAGVTQSPTHLIKTRGQQVTLRCSPKSGHDTVSWYQQALGQGPQFIFQYYEEEERQRGNFPDRFSGHQFPNYSSELNVNALLLGDSALYLCASSLGGRATGELFFGEGSRLTVL.

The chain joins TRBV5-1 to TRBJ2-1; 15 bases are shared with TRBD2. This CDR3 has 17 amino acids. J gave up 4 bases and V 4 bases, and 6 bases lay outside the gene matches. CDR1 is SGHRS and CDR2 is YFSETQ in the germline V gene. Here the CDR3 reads CASSLAGTSGGYNEQFF. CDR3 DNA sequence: TGCGCCAGCAGCCTGGCGGGGACTAGCGGGGGGTACAATGAGCAGTTCTTC. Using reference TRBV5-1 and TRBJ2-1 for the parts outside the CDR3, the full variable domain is KAGVTQTPRYLIKTRGQQVTLSCSPISGHRSVSWYQQTPGQGLQFLFEYFSETQRNKGNFPGRFSGRQFSNSRSEMNVSTLELGDSALYLCASSLAGTSGGYNEQFFGPGTRLTVL.

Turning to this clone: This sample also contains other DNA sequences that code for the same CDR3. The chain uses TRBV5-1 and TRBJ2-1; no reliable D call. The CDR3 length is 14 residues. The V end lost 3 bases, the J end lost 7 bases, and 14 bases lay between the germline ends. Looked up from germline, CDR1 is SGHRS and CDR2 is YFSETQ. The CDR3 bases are TGCGCCAGCAGCTCGGAGTCAGTGATGAATGAGCAGTTCTTC. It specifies CASSSESVMNEQFF.

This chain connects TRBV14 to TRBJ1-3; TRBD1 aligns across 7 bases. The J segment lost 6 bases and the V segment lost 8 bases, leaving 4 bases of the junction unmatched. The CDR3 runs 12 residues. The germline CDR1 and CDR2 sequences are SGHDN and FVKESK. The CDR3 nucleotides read TGTGCCAGCGGGACAGCCTTAAACACCATATATTTT. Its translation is CASGTALNTIYF.

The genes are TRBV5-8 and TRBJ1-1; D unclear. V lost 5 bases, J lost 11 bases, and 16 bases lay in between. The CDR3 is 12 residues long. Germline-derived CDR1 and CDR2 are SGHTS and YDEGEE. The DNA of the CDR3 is TGTGCCAGCAGTCGGCGGTGGCCGGGTGCTTTCTTT. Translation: CASSRRWPGAFF.

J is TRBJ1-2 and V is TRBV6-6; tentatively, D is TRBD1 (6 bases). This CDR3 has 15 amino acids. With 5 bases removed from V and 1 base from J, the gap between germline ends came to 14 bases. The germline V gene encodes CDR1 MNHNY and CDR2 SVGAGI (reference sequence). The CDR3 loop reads CASSLDRTLNYGYTF. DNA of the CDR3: TGTGCCAGCAGTCTTGACAGGACCCTTAACTATGGCTACACCTTC.

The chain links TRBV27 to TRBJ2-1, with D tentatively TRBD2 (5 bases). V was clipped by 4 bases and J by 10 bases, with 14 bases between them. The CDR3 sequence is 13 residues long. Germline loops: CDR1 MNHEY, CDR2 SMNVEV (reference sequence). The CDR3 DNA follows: TGTGCCAGCAGTTACTTTGCGGGTCGGGAGCAGTTCTTC. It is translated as CASSYFAGREQFF.

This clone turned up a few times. The DNA for the CDR3 is TGTGCCAGCAGTTTTTACAAGGAGACCCAGTACTTC. Protein product: CASSFYKETQYF. V and J are TRBV6-5 and TRBJ2-5, with D unresolved. CDR1 and CDR2 (germline): MNHEY, SVGAGI. The CDR3 runs 12 residues. V was clipped by 4 bases and J by 5 bases, with 8 bases between them.

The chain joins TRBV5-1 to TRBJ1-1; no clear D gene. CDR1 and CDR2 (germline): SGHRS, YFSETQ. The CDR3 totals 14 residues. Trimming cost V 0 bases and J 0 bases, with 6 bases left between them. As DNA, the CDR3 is TGCGCCAGCAGCTTGGACATCATGAACACTGAAGCTTTCTTT. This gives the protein CASSLDIMNTEAFF.

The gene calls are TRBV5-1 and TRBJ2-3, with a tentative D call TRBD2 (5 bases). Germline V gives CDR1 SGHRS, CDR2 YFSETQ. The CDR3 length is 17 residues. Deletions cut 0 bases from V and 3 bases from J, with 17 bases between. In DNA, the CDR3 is TGCGCCAGCAGCTTGGCCGGGTATGGGAGTCCAACAGATACGCAGTATTTT. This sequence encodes CASSLAGYGSPTDTQYF.